A selection of T cell receptor beta chains follows, all from one sample in a study of blood T cell repertoires in COVID-19. Some clones are missing from TCRdb's copy, which holds only in-frame ones; the method was immunoSEQ multiplex PCR. The data contain about 81,000 clones, about nine tenths of them seen just once; the ten biggest clones take up under 2%. The sequenced sample was peripheral blood. The receptor source for this set is a woman aged 45-60 years in a cohort sampled during active COVID-19. Each CDR3 is given with its conserved first and last residue. Clone size is given for some rows only: seen once, a few or many times, or a class if the clone is expanded.

TRBJ1-4	.	TRBV6-5	CASRTGVNEKLFF
TRBJ1-1	.	TRBV6-6	CASSYSSGGNTEAFF
TRBJ1-1	.	TRBV6-6	CASSSRGLGTEAFF
TRBJ1-2	.	TRBV18	CASSLQGGNGYTF
TRBJ1-1	.	TRBV11-2	CASSSRPGQGTTATEAFF
TRBJ1-1	.	TRBV29-1	CSVGRGGNTEAFF
TRBJ1-2	.	TRBV3-1/TRBV3-2	CASSQGGQGTYGYTF
TRBJ2-1	once	TRBV6-4	CASKKETSSYNEQFF
TRBJ2-1	.	TRBV3-1/TRBV3-2	CASGLAGNNEQFF
TRBJ2-7	once	TRBV19	CASSAQGFPSYEQYF
TRBJ2-7	.	TRBV30	CAWSLGTRYEQYF
TRBJ2-7	.	TRBV10-3	CAIRPVAGESGEQYF
TRBJ2-1	.	TRBV27	CASSLVAESSYNEQFF
TRBJ2-3	.	TRBV3-1/TRBV3-2	CASSRRGSADTQYF
TRBJ2-7	few	TRBV3-1/TRBV3-2	CASSQVVSYEQYF
TRBJ1-4	.	TRBV5-4	CASSPRAGDNEKLFF
TRBJ2-7	.	TRBV7-2	CASSAGLAASYEQYF
TRBJ2-3	.	TRBV7-9	CASSPPLRTSDYTDTQYF
TRBJ2-3	.	TRBV11-2	CASSFGGASKQYF
TRBJ2-2	few	TRBV4-1	CASSQSPGGADTGELFF
TRBJ2-5	.	TRBV11-3	CASSPGLAGGVWETQYF
TRBJ1-2	once	TRBV19	CASSMSGNYGYTF
TRBJ1-2	.	TRBV5-4	CASSLLGGGTGRAKGYTF
TRBJ2-3	.	TRBV6-1	CASSGRDSTDTQYF
TRBJ2-3	.	TRBV13	CASSLTGLATDTQYF